This T cell receptor (beta chain) was recovered during a study of cytomegalovirus exposure and HLA in healthy donors. Study-wide results and limits: In a later analysis, at a false discovery rate of 0.05, approximately 16,000 TCR beta sequences were associated with HLA alleles. Later on, a genetic analysis was performed. It linked a missense variant in DCLRE1C with V- and J-gene trimming of TCR beta.

Germline CDR1 is ENHRY and CDR2 is SYGVKD. V was clipped by 3 bases and J by 4 bases; unmatched bases: 5. CDR3 length: 15 amino acids. Both 60 Vbeta primers and 13 Jbeta primers went into the PCR. Method: immunoSEQ multiplex PCR; TCRdb's copy keeps in-frame clones and lacks some. Of roughly 150,000 clones in the sample, approximately 83% are singletons; the top ten hold more than 3%. In the case of this clone: What it binds is not known.

This chain joins TRBV10-3 and TRBJ1-2, with TRBD1 matching 10 bases. The TCR originated in a male donor in good health and CMV-seronegative. Material: PBMCs. The CDR3 DNA is TGTGCCATCAGTGATACCGGGACAGGGGCCTATGGCTACACCTTC. Translated: CAISDTGTGAYGYTF.